This passage covers 24 T cell receptor beta chains from one sample sequenced in a study of T cell changes during pregnancy in multiple sclerosis. The method was immunoSEQ multiplex PCR; TCRdb's version includes in-frame clones alone and lacks a portion of them. The repertoire has 60,000 to 75,000 clones, approximately 90% of them found once; the top ten carry 1.4%. The sample here was peripheral blood, taken in the third trimester of pregnancy. The receptors stem from a female donor with multiple sclerosis, enrolled in a pregnancy study.

The V and J genes are TRBV29-1 and TRBJ2-7, with D perhaps matching TRBD2 (5 bases). This CDR3 is built from 12 residues. V was shortened by 4 bases and J by 3 bases, with 10 bases between the two germline ends. CDR1 and CDR2 from the germline V gene are SQVTM and ANQGSEA. The DNA of the CDR3 is TGCAGCGTTGGCCGGGATAACTACGAGCAGTACTTC. Translation: CSVGRDNYEQYF.

V usage is TRBV7-9 and J usage is TRBJ1-1; D ambiguous. The CDR3 length is 13 residues. V lost 3 bases and J lost 4, with 9 bases in between. The germline gives CDR1 SEHNR, CDR2 FQNEAQ (reference sequence). CDR3 sequence reads: CASSFEPGTEAFF. CDR3 sequence (DNA): TGTGCCAGCAGCTTCGAACCCGGCACTGAAGCTTTCTTT.

This clone was seen once. The J gene is TRBJ2-7, the V gene TRBV7-3; D is uncertain. Germline V lookup: CDR1 SGHTA, CDR2 FQGTGA. V lost 1 base to trimming and J lost 5 bases, with 12 bases between them. CDR3 size: 14 residues. Written as DNA, the CDR3 is TGTGCCAGCAGCTTAAGGCCGGGTATCGACGAGCAGTACTTC. Its protein is CASSLRPGIDEQYF.

The V gene is TRBV6-6, the J gene TRBJ1-2; D is unclear. Germline CDR1 reads MNHNY; CDR2 reads SVGAGI (reference sequence). CDR3 length: 14 amino acids. V lost 5 bases, J lost 4 bases, and 14 bases lay in between. The CDR3 DNA follows: TGTGCCAGCAGTGATGGGCAGGATGGCTATGGCTACACCTTC. Its translation: CASSDGQDGYGYTF.

The rearrangement joins TRBV4-3 to TRBJ2-2, with 10 bases identical to TRBD1. V shed 4 bases, J shed 8 bases, and the junction held 10 bases outside the gene matches. Germline-derived CDR1 and CDR2 are LGHNA and YSLEER. The CDR3 is made up of 16 amino acids. CDR3 protein: CASSLGTGAPDGELFF. CDR3 nucleotides: TGCGCCAGCAGCCTCGGGACAGGGGCCCCCGATGGGGAGCTGTTTTTT.

This clone has a handful of counts. The V call is TRBV5-5, the J call TRBJ1-1; no clear D gene. V gave up 3 bases and J gave up 11 bases, with 14 bases separating them. Germline CDR1 and CDR2: SGHKS and YYEKEE (reference sequence). This CDR3 is 12 amino acids long. The CDR3 spells CASSWSDQRAFF. In nucleotides, the CDR3 is TGTGCCAGCAGCTGGAGCGATCAGAGGGCTTTCTTT.

This clone turned up a few times. V and J are TRBV9 and TRBJ1-5, with D maybe TRBD1 (5 bases). Per germline, CDR1 SGDLS and CDR2 YYNGEE. This CDR3 contains 15 residues. The V and J ends lost 4 bases and 7 bases respectively, with 18 bases between them. CDR3 protein: CASSPRGQAGQPQHF. The CDR3 bases are TGTGCCAGCAGCCCTCGGGGCCAAGCGGGGCAGCCCCAGCATTTT. The complete variable domain, with remaining parts taken from reference TRBV9 and TRBJ1-5, reads DSGVTQTPKHLITATGQRVTLRCSPRSGDLSVYWYQQSLDQGLQFLIQYYNGEERAKGNILERFSAQQFPDLHSELNLSSLELGDSALYFCASSPRGQAGQPQHFGDGTRLSIL.

The J gene is TRBJ2-3, the V gene TRBV6-4; 10 bases are shared with TRBD2. Germline lookup yields CDR1 MRHNA and CDR2 SNTAGT. The CDR3 spans 14 residues. Trimming cost V 5 bases and J 4 bases; bases outside gene matches: 3. The CDR3 bases are TGTGCCAGCAGTAGCGGGGGGGCCTCAGATACGCAGTATTTT. Its translation is CASSSGGASDTQYF.

The V gene is TRBV5-1, the J gene TRBJ1-4, with 8 bases aligning to TRBD1. J was trimmed by 6 bases and V by 4 bases; bases with no gene match: 5. The CDR3 contains 14 residues. From germline, CDR1 is SGHRS and CDR2 YFSETQ. For the CDR3, the DNA is TGCGCCAGCAGCCCCGACAGGGGTGATGAAAAACTGTTTTTT. This sequence encodes CASSPDRGDEKLFF.

Only one count was recorded for this clone. The chain has TRBV30 and TRBJ2-6, with 7 bases aligning to TRBD1. Germline assignment: CDR1 GTSNPN and CDR2 SVGIG (reference sequence). V gave up 5 bases and J gave up 2 bases; unmatched junction bases: 9. CDR3 length equals 16 residues. CDR3 sequence reads: CAWENRGSPGANVLTF. DNA for the CDR3: TGTGCCTGGGAGAACAGGGGTAGTCCTGGGGCCAACGTCCTGACTTTC.

V is TRBV5-1 and J is TRBJ2-7; D possibly corresponds to TRBD1 (5 bases). V lost 0 bases and J 3 bases, leaving 10 bases between the germline ends. This CDR3 contains 14 residues. Germline V CDR1 and CDR2: SGHRS, YFSETQ. In DNA form, the CDR3 reads TGCGCCAGCAGCTTGGGGGCCAGGGTCTACGAGCAGTACTTC. Translated: CASSLGARVYEQYF.

The rearrangement joins TRBV4-1 to TRBJ2-3; D unclear. Deletions cut 0 bases from V and 4 bases from J, with 11 bases between. CDR1 is MGHRA, CDR2 YSYEKL, per germline. The length of the CDR3 is 15 residues. Written as DNA, the CDR3 is TGCGCCAGCAGCCAAGATACCGGGTGGGCAGATACGCAGTATTTT. Translated: CASSQDTGWADTQYF.

V usage is TRBV7-3 and J usage is TRBJ2-3, with D possibly being TRBD2 (5 bases). The CDR3 covers 17 residues. Trimming cost V 1 base and J 0 bases, with 14 bases left between them. Per germline, CDR1 SGHTA and CDR2 FQGTGA. The CDR3 coding sequence is TGTGCCAGCAGCTTAAATGGCGGCGGGTCTAGCACAGATACGCAGTATTTT. Protein product: CASSLNGGGSSTDTQYF.

This clone came up a few times. Other DNA sequences within the sample encode an identical CDR3. This rearrangement joins TRBV7-9 to TRBJ2-1, with 10 nucleotides matching TRBD2. V lost 0 bases to trimming and J lost 2 bases; unmatched junction nucleotides: 1. The CDR3 is made up of 16 amino acids. Germline CDR1 is SEHNR and CDR2 is FQNEAQ (reference sequence). CDR3 in amino acids: CASSLALAGAYNEQFF. In DNA, the CDR3 is TGTGCCAGCAGCTTAGCCCTAGCGGGGGCCTACAATGAGCAGTTCTTC.

The chain is built from TRBV5-5 and TRBJ2-7; perhaps TRBD1 as D (6 bases). V was shortened by 0 bases and J by 2 bases, with 9 bases between the two germline ends. Per the germline V gene, CDR1 is SGHKS and CDR2 is YYEKEE (reference sequence). The CDR3 is made up of 14 amino acids. CDR3 coding DNA: TGTGCCAGCAGCTTGGTGTCAGGGGCCTACGAGCAGTACTTC. Amino acid sequence: CASSLVSGAYEQYF. Based on the CDR3 plus reference TRBV5-5 and TRBJ2-7, the full variable domain is DAGVTQSPTHLIKTRGQQVTLRCSPISGHKSVSWYQQVLGQGPQFIFQYYEKEERGRGNFPDRFSARQFPNYSSELNVNALLLGDSALYLCASSLVSGAYEQYFGPGTRLTVT.

The chain couples TRBV29-1 to TRBJ2-5; TRBD2 aligns across 7 bases. The CDR3 sequence is 12 residues long. Germline loops: CDR1 SQVTM, CDR2 ANQGSEA. Trimming cost V 5 bases and J 3 bases; bases outside gene matches: 3. CDR3 DNA sequence: TGCAGCGTTCTAGCGGATGAAGAGACCCAGTACTTC. It is translated as CSVLADEETQYF. The full variable domain, completed using reference TRBV29-1 and TRBJ2-5, is SAVISQKPSRDICQRGTSLTIQCQVDSQVTMMFWYRQQPGQSLTLIATANQGSEATYESGFVIDKFPISRPNLTFSTLTVSNMSPEDSSIYLCSVLADEETQYFGPGTRLLVL.

The chain joins TRBV19 to TRBJ2-7, with TRBD1 matching 10 bases. Trimming at V came to 5 bases and at J to 5 bases, leaving 12 bases not matched to a gene. The CDR3 runs 16 residues. CDR1 is LNHDA, CDR2 SQIVND, per germline (reference sequence). CDR3 coding DNA: TGTGCCAGTAGTTTTTCCCGGACAGGGGGTCGAGACGAGCAGTACTTC. This translates into CASSFSRTGGRDEQYF.

The chain is built from TRBV28 and TRBJ2-6; a weak D match, TRBD2 (6 bases). Trimming removed 7 bases from V and 0 bases from J, with 13 bases in between. The CDR3 extends over 16 amino acids. Germline V lookup: CDR1 MDHEN, CDR2 SYDVKM. CDR3 DNA sequence: TGTGCCAGCACCTTGGGGGGAAGCTCTGGGGCCAACGTCCTGACTTTC. Translating gives CASTLGGSSGANVLTF.

The chain employs TRBV29-1 and TRBJ1-1, with D possibly TRBD1 on 6 matching bases. This CDR3 comprises 12 residues. Trimming pared 7 bases from V and 2 bases from J, leaving 11 bases between. Germline V CDR1 and CDR2: SQVTM, ANQGSEA. CDR3 sequence reads: CSGKQGNTEAFF. The CDR3 region has the DNA TGCAGCGGGAAACAGGGCAACACTGAAGCTTTCTTT.

The chain couples TRBV10-3 to TRBJ1-3; no clear D gene. V was pared by 10 bases and J by 0 bases, with 13 bases between. Germline CDR1 reads ENHRY; CDR2 reads SYGVKD. The CDR3 is 14 amino acids. The CDR3 DNA reads as TGTGCCAGCCAAGACCGGAGCTCTGGAAACACCATATATTTT. Its protein is CASQDRSSGNTIYF.

The V gene is TRBV6-6, the J gene TRBJ1-1, with D unclear. CDR3 size: 14 residues. The germline CDR1 and CDR2 sequences are MNHNY and SVGAGI (reference sequence). V was clipped by 0 bases and J by 4 bases, with 9 bases between them. The CDR3 here is CASSYSTAGTEAFF. In DNA, the CDR3 is TGTGCCAGCAGTTACTCGACGGCGGGCACTGAAGCTTTCTTT.

The rearrangement joins TRBV2 to TRBJ1-6, with a weak D call TRBD1 (6 bases). Germline values: CDR1 SNHLY, CDR2 FYNNEI. Trimming left V 8 bases short and J 13 bases short, with 36 bases between. This CDR3 has 19 residues. CDR3 DNA sequence: TGTGCCAGCTGGGTGGGCTGGGGCCAACAGGGAAAGAGTTCTTCGCCCCTCCACTTT. Encoded protein: CASWVGWGQQGKSSSPLHF. The whole variable domain, filled in from reference TRBV2 and TRBJ1-6, reads EPEVTQTPSHQVTQMGQEVILRCVPISNHLYFYWYRQILGQKVEFLVSFYNNEISEKSEIFDDQFSVERPDGSNFTLKIRSTKLEDSAMYFCASWVGWGQQGKSSSPLHFGNGTRLTVT.

The chain uses TRBV7-9 and TRBJ2-5; 14 positions agree with TRBD2. Germline loops: CDR1 SEHNR, CDR2 FQNEAQ (reference sequence). After removal of 11 bases from V and 5 bases from J, the junction contained 7 bases not matched to a gene. This CDR3 has 14 amino acids. This CDR3 reads CAGRLAGGPETQYF. The CDR3 DNA sequence: TGTGCCGGCCGACTAGCGGGGGGGCCGGAGACCCAGTACTTC.

V usage is TRBV12-5 and J usage is TRBJ2-7, with TRBD1 as a possible D gene (5 bases). V was clipped by 6 bases and J by 4 bases, with 10 bases between them. CDR1 and CDR2 from the germline V gene are LGHNT and FRNRAP. The length of the CDR3 is 12 residues. In nucleotides, the CDR3 is TGTGCTAGTGGCGTGGGGCCGTACGAGCAGTACTTC. The encoded protein is CASGVGPYEQYF.